This TCR beta chain appears in the sequencing data of a study of blood T cells in healthy people across ages (dated by TCRdb to between 2015 and 2016). For the wider study: In model experiments, template switching captured about one uniquely barcoded TCR beta cDNA molecule for every two T cells. Using deep sequencing normalized with unique cDNA molecular identifiers, the study measured how TCR beta repertoire diversity changes with age. The study analyzed two additional independent replicas of 1 million unique cDNA reads from the same blood draw for two donors, one aged 18 to 29 and one aged 80 or older. The donors were divided into four age groups: young (average approximately 17 years), middle-aged (almost 40), aged (roughly 60) and long-lived (about 84).

Library creation used 5' RACE. Sequencer: Illumina HiSeq 2500. A second roughly 6 to 12 cycle PCR used a sample-barcoded 5' primer and a J-beta primer mix. Each TCR beta cDNA molecule received a unique molecular identifier from a template-switch 5' adaptor carrying 12 random nucleotides. At least 2.5 million CDR3-containing paired-end reads were obtained from each sample. First-strand cDNA was synthesized from all RNA with the Mint cDNA synthesis kit, primed by a TRBC-specific oligonucleotide. After uracil-DNA glycosylase treatment, a first 18-cycle PCR used universal primers M1SS and BC2_uni_R on all cDNA. In the authors' own workflow: For normalization, 1 million high-quality reads, each with a distinct molecular identifier, were randomly selected from each sample. Reads with shared molecular identifiers were discarded instead of being binned into consensus sequences. MiTCR, with a Q25 quality threshold and the strictest error-elimination algorithm, was used for CDR3 identification, clonotype clustering and error correction. A nonparametric unseen species model using Euler transformation provided a lower-bound estimate of total TCR beta diversity. TCRdb redid the processing of the public reads, applying fastp at Q25 and MiXCR, and retained in-frame beta chains. Each CDR3 protein appears once, grouped with its most common genes and DNA. TCRdb, rather than the study authors, made the V and J calls. This sample comprises 800,000 to 1,300,000 distinct CDR3 sequences, 25% of them detected only once. Approximately 0.71% of the sample comes from the top ten.

The donors were roughly 40 Caucasian individuals from Russia, aged 6 to 90 years, who were systemically healthy. Each donor gave 8 to 10 milliliters of peripheral blood, drawn into EDTA-treated Vacutainer tubes. PBMCs were isolated by Ficoll-Paque density-gradient centrifugation, with at least 7 million obtained per sample. Trizol reagent was used to extract total RNA from the PBMCs, yielding at least 5.5 micrograms per sample. For every donor, flow cytometry on a PBMC aliquot measured the percentage of naive CD45RAhigh/CD27high T cells. This clonotype has a handful of counts. Its specific antigen is unknown. Base qualities are missing; no much larger clone stands one base away. Broader findings and caveats from the paper: The long-lived group showed more naive CD4+ T cells, fewer expanded clones and increased TCR diversity than the aged group, suggesting age selection. The CMV infection status of donors was not known, potentially confounding age-related changes in expanded clonotypes. Observed TCR beta diversity correlated strongly with the percentage of naive T cells measured by flow cytometry. Estimates of total diversity based on one million sequenced T cells were considered lower bounds and underestimates. Bulk unsorted PBMC profiling prevented conclusive comparison of naive and antigen-experienced compartments. Observed TCR beta diversity per million T cells fell roughly linearly with age, and a significant reduction was already apparent by age around 40.

Trimming at the junction amounts to 1 base on V and 3 bases on J, and the germline ends lie 9 bases apart. Counted from cysteine to phenylalanine, this CDR3 has 14 amino acids. The sequence is cut down to CDR3 DNA, 42 bases in frame from base 1. According to the germline V gene, CDR1 reads SGHVS and CDR2 reads FQNEAQ. This same sample was also part of a study on T cells of mothers and their children. The second study, in turn, reports: Nine systemically healthy Caucasian individuals, comprising three mothers and their six children, were included as donors. cDNA synthesis consumed the entire amount of extracted RNA, loaded at 1.5 ug RNA in each 15 ul reaction. In the second PCR, the M1S primer added sample barcodes and 2-4 random nucleotides. Over 9 million TCR beta CDR3 reads came from each mother, compared with approximately 3.1 million reads from each child. In both related and unrelated pairs, thymic selection shapes the output of TCR recombination in a similar way, with inherited differences having only a minor effect. Related mother-child pairs always showed normalized repertoire overlap that was slightly higher than in unrelated mother-child pairs, though the difference was never significant. No persistent microchimeric T cell clones were found, with a detection sensitivity of roughly 100 clones per million clonotypes. Deep NGS was used in the study to compare the TCR beta repertoires of mothers and children and to look for features that separate related mother-child pairs from unrelated individuals. The mean age was roughly 44 +/- 4 years for the mothers and approximately 11 +/- 4 years for the children. After adapters were ligated using NEBNext reagents, the libraries underwent 100+100 nt paired-end sequencing on an Illumina HiSeq 2000. Mother and child libraries were prepared a month apart and sequenced in separate runs to prevent cross-contamination. For each donor, somewhere between about 500,000 and 2,300,000 distinct TCR beta clonotypes were identified. Naive TCR beta clonotypes were estimated from low-frequency clonotypes matched to each donor's FACS-determined naive share, without sorting.

The sequence came from a girl aged 2 to 10 in good health. The sample consisted of blood. The chain was built from TRBV7-8 and TRBJ2-5, with the D segment identity uncertain. CDR3 protein: CASSLVSREETQYF. The nucleotide sequence is given as TGTGCCAGCAGCTTAGTGTCTAGGGAAGAGACCCAGTACTTC.